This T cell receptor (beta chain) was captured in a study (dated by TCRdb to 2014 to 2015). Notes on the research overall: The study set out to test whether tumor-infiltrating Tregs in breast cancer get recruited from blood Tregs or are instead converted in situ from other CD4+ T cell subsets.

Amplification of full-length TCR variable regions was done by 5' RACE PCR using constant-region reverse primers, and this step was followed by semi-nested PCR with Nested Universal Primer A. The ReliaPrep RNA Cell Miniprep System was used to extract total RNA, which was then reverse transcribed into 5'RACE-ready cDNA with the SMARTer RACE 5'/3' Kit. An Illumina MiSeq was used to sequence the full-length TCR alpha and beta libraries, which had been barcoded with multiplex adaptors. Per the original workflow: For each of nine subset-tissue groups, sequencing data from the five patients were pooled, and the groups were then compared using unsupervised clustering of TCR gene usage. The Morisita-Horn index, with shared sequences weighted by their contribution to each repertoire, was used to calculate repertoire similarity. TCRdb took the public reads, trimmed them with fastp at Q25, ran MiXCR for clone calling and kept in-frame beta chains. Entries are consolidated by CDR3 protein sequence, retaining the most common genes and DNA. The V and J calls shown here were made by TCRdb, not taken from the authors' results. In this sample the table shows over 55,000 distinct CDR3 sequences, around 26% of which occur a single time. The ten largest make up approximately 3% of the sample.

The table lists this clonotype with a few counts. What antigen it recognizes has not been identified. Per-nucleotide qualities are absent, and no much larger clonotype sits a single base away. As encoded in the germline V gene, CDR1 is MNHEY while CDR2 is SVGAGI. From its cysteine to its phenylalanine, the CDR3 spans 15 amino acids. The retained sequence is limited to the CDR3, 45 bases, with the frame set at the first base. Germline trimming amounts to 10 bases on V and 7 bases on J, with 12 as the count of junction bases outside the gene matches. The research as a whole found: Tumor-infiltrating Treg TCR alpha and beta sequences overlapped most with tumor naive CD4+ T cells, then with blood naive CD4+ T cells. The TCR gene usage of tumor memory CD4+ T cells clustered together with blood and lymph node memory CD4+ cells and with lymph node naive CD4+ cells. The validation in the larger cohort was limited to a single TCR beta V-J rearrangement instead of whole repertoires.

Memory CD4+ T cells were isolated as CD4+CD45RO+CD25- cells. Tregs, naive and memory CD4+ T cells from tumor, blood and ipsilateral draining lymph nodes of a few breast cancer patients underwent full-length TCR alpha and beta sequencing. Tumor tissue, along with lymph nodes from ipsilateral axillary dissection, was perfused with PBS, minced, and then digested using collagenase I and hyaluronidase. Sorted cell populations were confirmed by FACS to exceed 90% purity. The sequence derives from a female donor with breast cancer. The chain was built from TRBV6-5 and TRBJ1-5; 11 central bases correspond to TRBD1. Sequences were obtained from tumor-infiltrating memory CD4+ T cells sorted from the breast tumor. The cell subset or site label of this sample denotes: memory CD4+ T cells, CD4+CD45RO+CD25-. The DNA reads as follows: TGTGCCACCAGACCCCCCGGGGACAGGGGGCAGCCCCAGCATTTT. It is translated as CATRPPGDRGQPQHF.